These T cell receptor beta chains were read from a single sample in a study of T cell responses to AZD1222 COVID-19 vaccine. Only in-frame clones appear in the TCRdb table, and some are missing; sequencing was by immunoSEQ multiplex PCR. The data show approximately 50,000 clones, 70% to 90% seen once. The sequencing here drew on peripheral blood, taken 28 days after the second AZD1222 dose. These receptors originate from an adult who received the AZD1222 COVID-19 vaccine. The CDR3 runs from the conserved cysteine through the conserved F or W. Fields, in order: V gene, D gene, clone size, CDR3 length, J gene, CDR3 DNA, CDR3 protein. The D gene is left open where the match is weak. The size entry is marked missing in some rows and otherwise reads once, few, many or a size class.

V gene: TRBV7-9; D gene: .; clone size: once; CDR3 length: 14; J gene: TRBJ1-1; CDR3 DNA: TGTGCCAGCAGCTTATATGGTCGGAACACTGAAGCTTTCTTT; CDR3 protein: CASSLYGRNTEAFF
V gene: TRBV10-3; D gene: TRBD2; clone size: .; CDR3 length: 14; J gene: TRBJ2-3; CDR3 DNA: TGTGCCATCGAGGGTAGCGGGAGAAGAGATACGCAGTATTTT; CDR3 protein: CAIEGSGRRDTQYF
V gene: TRBV6-6; D gene: .; clone size: .; CDR3 length: 15; J gene: TRBJ1-6; CDR3 DNA: TGTGCCAGCACCTTCGGCAGCTCCTATAATTCACCCCTCCACTTT; CDR3 protein: CASTFGSSYNSPLHF
V gene: TRBV27; D gene: .; clone size: .; CDR3 length: 13; J gene: TRBJ1-1; CDR3 DNA: TGTGCCAGCAGTTTAGGCAGGGACAAGGAAGCTTTCTTT; CDR3 protein: CASSLGRDKEAFF
V gene: TRBV6-5; D gene: TRBD2; clone size: .; CDR3 length: 15; J gene: TRBJ2-7; CDR3 DNA: TGTGCCAGCAGCCCCGGGACTAGCGGGAGCGACGAGCAGTACTTC; CDR3 protein: CASSPGTSGSDEQYF
V gene: TRBV6-1; D gene: .; clone size: once; CDR3 length: 16; J gene: TRBJ1-5; CDR3 DNA: TGTGCCAGCAGTGGACACGGATTAAATAGCAATCAGCCCCAGCATTTT; CDR3 protein: CASSGHGLNSNQPQHF
V gene: TRBV3-1/TRBV3-2; D gene: .; clone size: .; CDR3 length: 13; J gene: TRBJ1-5; CDR3 DNA: TGTGCCAGCAGCCAATCTGGGGGCTGGGCCCAGCATTTT; CDR3 protein: CASSQSGGWAQHF
V gene: TRBV11-2; D gene: .; clone size: .; CDR3 length: 12; J gene: TRBJ2-7; CDR3 DNA: TGTGCCAGCAGCTTAGCACAGGATAAAGCGTACTTC; CDR3 protein: CASSLAQDKAYF
V gene: TRBV10-3; D gene: .; clone size: .; CDR3 length: 12; J gene: TRBJ2-7; CDR3 DNA: TGTGCCATCGCGGAACGGGGCGACGAGCAGTACTTC; CDR3 protein: CAIAERGDEQYF
V gene: TRBV7-8; D gene: TRBD1; clone size: .; CDR3 length: 16; J gene: TRBJ1-5; CDR3 DNA: TGTGCCAGCAGCTCCAGGACAGGGACGGGCAATCAGCCCCAGCATTTT; CDR3 protein: CASSSRTGTGNQPQHF
V gene: TRBV19; D gene: TRBD1; clone size: .; CDR3 length: 14; J gene: TRBJ1-1; CDR3 DNA: TGTGCCAGTAGTATTTCCTGGACAGGAAAAGAAGCTTTCTTT; CDR3 protein: CASSISWTGKEAFF
V gene: TRBV7-8; D gene: TRBD1; clone size: .; CDR3 length: 16; J gene: TRBJ2-7; CDR3 DNA: TGTGCCAGCAGCTTGATAGGGGGGACAGGCTCCTACGAGCAGTACTTC; CDR3 protein: CASSLIGGTGSYEQYF
V gene: TRBV2; D gene: .; clone size: few; CDR3 length: 14; J gene: TRBJ2-4; CDR3 DNA: TGTGCCAGCAGTGAAAGGTGGCTGGAAAACATTCAGTACTTC; CDR3 protein: CASSERWLENIQYF
V gene: TRBV11-2; D gene: TRBD1; clone size: few; CDR3 length: 15; J gene: TRBJ1-6; CDR3 DNA: TGTGCCAGCAGCTTGTCAGGGGGAGGGGATTCACCCCTCCACTTT; CDR3 protein: CASSLSGGGDSPLHF
V gene: TRBV27; D gene: .; clone size: .; CDR3 length: 14; J gene: TRBJ1-3; CDR3 DNA: TGTGCCAGCAGTTTAGGCGGAGATGGAAACACCATATATTTT; CDR3 protein: CASSLGGDGNTIYF
V gene: TRBV5-1; D gene: .; clone size: .; CDR3 length: 14; J gene: TRBJ2-7; CDR3 DNA: TGCGCCAGCAGCTTGGCCCTCAACTCCCACGAGCAGTACTTC; CDR3 protein: CASSLALNSHEQYF
V gene: TRBV4-1; D gene: TRBD1; clone size: once; CDR3 length: 16; J gene: TRBJ2-7; CDR3 DNA: TGCGCCAGCAGCCGGGGACAGGGGACCAACTCCTACGAGCAGTACTTC; CDR3 protein: CASSRGQGTNSYEQYF
V gene: TRBV28; D gene: .; clone size: .; CDR3 length: 16; J gene: TRBJ1-2; CDR3 DNA: TGTGCCAGCAGTTTATTTGTGGGGCGGATGCCGGGCGGCTACACCTTC; CDR3 protein: CASSLFVGRMPGGYTF
V gene: TRBV18; D gene: .; clone size: .; CDR3 length: 14; J gene: TRBJ1-1; CDR3 DNA: TGTGCCAGCTCACCCCGGGACCCGGGAACTGAAGCTTTCTTT; CDR3 protein: CASSPRDPGTEAFF
V gene: TRBV2; D gene: TRBD1; clone size: .; CDR3 length: 15; J gene: TRBJ1-2; CDR3 DNA: TGTGCCAGCGAACTGACCGGGACAGGGGACCATGGCTACACCTTC; CDR3 protein: CASELTGTGDHGYTF
V gene: TRBV5-1; D gene: TRBD1; clone size: .; CDR3 length: 14; J gene: TRBJ2-5; CDR3 DNA: TGCGCCAGCAGCCCCGAGGGGGCCTCGGAGACCCAGTACTTC; CDR3 protein: CASSPEGASETQYF
V gene: TRBV5-1; D gene: .; clone size: .; CDR3 length: 15; J gene: TRBJ1-4; CDR3 DNA: TGCGCCAGCAGCTTGGGACCGACGAAGGGTGAAAAACTGTTTTTT; CDR3 protein: CASSLGPTKGEKLFF
V gene: TRBV6-5; D gene: .; clone size: .; CDR3 length: 13; J gene: TRBJ1-1; CDR3 DNA: TGTGCCAGAGTTTGGTGGCGAAACACTGAAGCTTTCTTT; CDR3 protein: CARVWWRNTEAFF
V gene: TRBV4-1; D gene: .; clone size: few; CDR3 length: 18; J gene: TRBJ1-3; CDR3 DNA: TGCGCCAGCAGCCAAGATCCCAGCTTCGGCAGGCAGGGAAACACCATATATTTT; CDR3 protein: CASSQDPSFGRQGNTIYF